The rows below give T cell receptor beta chains drawn from one sample of a study of brain T cells in children with intractable seizures. Assay used: immunoSEQ multiplex PCR; TCRdb lists only in-frame clones, some missing. The sample carries a few hundred thousand clones, over 85% recorded once. The sample here was peripheral blood, taken 4 to 6 months after surgery. The receptor source for this set is a boy less than two years old with tuberous sclerosis and intractable seizures. The CDR3 runs from the conserved cysteine through the conserved F or W. Each record gives: V gene, J gene, D gene, clone size, CDR3 protein, CDR3 DNA. D genes are given only for firm matches. A clone size is listed for some rows: how often the clone was seen (once, few, many), or a class if it is expanded.

v_gene: TRBV7-2; j_gene: TRBJ2-1; d_gene: -; abundance: -; CDR3aa: CASSLVGGASYNEQFF; CDR3nt: TGTGCCAGCAGCTTGGTTGGGGGGGCCTCCTACAATGAGCAGTTCTTC
v_gene: TRBV3-1/TRBV3-2; j_gene: TRBJ1-1; d_gene: -; abundance: -; CDR3aa: CASSQEGRAEAFF; CDR3nt: TGTGCCAGCAGCCAAGAGGGCAGGGCTGAAGCTTTCTTT
v_gene: TRBV3-1/TRBV3-2; j_gene: TRBJ1-2; d_gene: -; abundance: -; CDR3aa: CASRRDGSNYGYTF; CDR3nt: TGTGCCAGCAGAAGGGACGGATCTAACTATGGCTACACCTTC
v_gene: TRBV4-2; j_gene: TRBJ2-1; d_gene: -; abundance: -; CDR3aa: CASSQGTGLYNEQFF; CDR3nt: TGTGCCAGCAGCCAAGGGACGGGACTCTACAATGAGCAGTTCTTC
v_gene: TRBV6-5; j_gene: TRBJ2-5; d_gene: -; abundance: -; CDR3aa: CASGNGETQYF; CDR3nt: TGTGCCAGCGGGAATGGGGAGACCCAGTACTTC
v_gene: TRBV2; j_gene: TRBJ2-3; d_gene: TRBD2; abundance: -; CDR3aa: CASSESGWAGDADTQYF; CDR3nt: TGTGCCAGCAGTGAATCGGGGTGGGCGGGAGACGCAGATACGCAGTATTTT
v_gene: TRBV11-3; j_gene: TRBJ2-7; d_gene: TRBD1; abundance: -; CDR3aa: CASSLAGGNEQYF; CDR3nt: TGTGCCAGCAGCTTAGCAGGGGGCAACGAGCAGTACTTC
v_gene: TRBV6-5; j_gene: TRBJ2-2; d_gene: -; abundance: -; CDR3aa: CASRILPVIGELFF; CDR3nt: TGTGCCAGCAGGATCCTTCCTGTGATCGGGGAGCTGTTTTTT
v_gene: TRBV5-1; j_gene: TRBJ2-1; d_gene: -; abundance: -; CDR3aa: CASSLGLFSSYNEQFF; CDR3nt: TGCGCCAGCAGCTTGGGACTCTTCAGCTCCTACAATGAGCAGTTCTTC
v_gene: TRBV5-1; j_gene: TRBJ2-2; d_gene: -; abundance: -; CDR3aa: CASSLARGGTGELFF; CDR3nt: TGCGCCAGCAGCTTGGCCAGGGGGGGCACCGGGGAGCTGTTTTTT
v_gene: TRBV6-1; j_gene: TRBJ1-1; d_gene: -; abundance: few; CDR3aa: CASSEKQGTEAFF; CDR3nt: TGTGCCAGCAGTGAAAAACAGGGAACTGAAGCTTTCTTT
v_gene: TRBV12-3/TRBV12-4; j_gene: TRBJ1-1; d_gene: -; abundance: -; CDR3aa: CASSSIRDQAFF; CDR3nt: TGTGCCAGCAGTTCTATTAGGGACCAAGCTTTCTTT
v_gene: TRBV2; j_gene: TRBJ2-7; d_gene: TRBD2; abundance: -; CDR3aa: CASRKRLAGGDEQYF; CDR3nt: TGTGCCAGCAGGAAGAGACTAGCGGGAGGCGACGAGCAGTACTTC
v_gene: TRBV25-1; j_gene: TRBJ2-5; d_gene: -; abundance: -; CDR3aa: CASSLQETQYF; CDR3nt: TGTGCCAGCAGTCTGCAAGAGACCCAGTACTTC
v_gene: TRBV11-2; j_gene: TRBJ2-2; d_gene: TRBD2; abundance: -; CDR3aa: CASSSSPAASGSLTGELFF; CDR3nt: TGTGCCAGCAGCTCCTCCCCCGCCGCTAGCGGGAGTTTAACCGGGGAGCTGTTTTTT
v_gene: TRBV6-5; j_gene: TRBJ2-5; d_gene: -; abundance: -; CDR3aa: CASSYSPVRVGETQYF; CDR3nt: TGTGCCAGCAGTTACTCGCCGGTCAGGGTTGGAGAGACCCAGTACTTC
v_gene: TRBV7-2; j_gene: TRBJ2-3; d_gene: TRBD2; abundance: -; CDR3aa: CASSFTVRLAGGQGDTQYF; CDR3nt: TGTGCCAGCAGCTTCACAGTTCGACTAGCGGGCGGGCAGGGAGATACGCAGTATTTT
v_gene: TRBV30; j_gene: TRBJ2-7; d_gene: -; abundance: once; CDR3aa: CAWSWGDYEQYF; CDR3nt: TGTGCCTGGAGCTGGGGCGACTACGAGCAGTACTTC
v_gene: TRBV19; j_gene: TRBJ1-1; d_gene: -; abundance: -; CDR3aa: CASSPDLGRNTEAFF; CDR3nt: TGTGCCAGTAGTCCGGACTTGGGAAGGAACACTGAAGCTTTCTTT
v_gene: TRBV7-2; j_gene: TRBJ2-5; d_gene: -; abundance: -; CDR3aa: CASSRSDSGTQYF; CDR3nt: TGTGCCAGCAGCCGATCCGACTCTGGGACCCAGTACTTC
v_gene: TRBV10-1; j_gene: TRBJ2-7; d_gene: TRBD2; abundance: -; CDR3aa: CASSEAGGNEQYF; CDR3nt: TGCGCCAGCAGTGAGGCGGGAGGGAACGAGCAGTACTTC
v_gene: TRBV9; j_gene: TRBJ1-6; d_gene: -; abundance: -; CDR3aa: CASSDRNSPLHF; CDR3nt: TGTGCCAGCAGCGATCGGAATTCACCCCTCCACTTT
v_gene: TRBV7-9; j_gene: TRBJ1-1; d_gene: -; abundance: -; CDR3aa: CASTLVESTEAFF; CDR3nt: TGTGCCAGCACCCTTGTGGAGTCCACTGAAGCTTTCTTT
v_gene: TRBV12-3/TRBV12-4; j_gene: TRBJ2-2; d_gene: -; abundance: -; CDR3aa: CASSFHTGELFF; CDR3nt: TGTGCCAGCAGTTTCCATACCGGGGAGCTGTTTTTT
v_gene: TRBV5-4; j_gene: TRBJ1-3; d_gene: TRBD1; abundance: -; CDR3aa: CASSGGQPRSGNTIYF; CDR3nt: TGTGCCAGCAGCGGGGGACAGCCTAGGAGTGGAAACACCATATATTTT
v_gene: TRBV4-1; j_gene: TRBJ2-7; d_gene: TRBD2; abundance: -; CDR3aa: CASSQVVGGDEQYF; CDR3nt: TGCGCCAGCAGCCAAGTGGTGGGAGGGGACGAGCAGTACTTC
v_gene: TRBV6-5; j_gene: TRBJ2-7; d_gene: TRBD2; abundance: -; CDR3aa: CATTSGVGEQYF; CDR3nt: TGTGCGACGACTAGCGGGGTTGGCGAGCAGTACTTC
v_gene: TRBV7-8; j_gene: TRBJ2-3; d_gene: -; abundance: -; CDR3aa: CASSLALGRGGTDTQYF; CDR3nt: TGTGCCAGCAGCTTAGCCTTAGGTCGTGGGGGCACAGATACGCAGTATTTT
v_gene: TRBV7-9; j_gene: TRBJ2-3; d_gene: -; abundance: -; CDR3aa: CASSLVAGADTQYF; CDR3nt: TGTGCCAGCAGCTTAGTGGCGGGGGCCGATACGCAGTATTTT
v_gene: TRBV3-1/TRBV3-2; j_gene: TRBJ2-2; d_gene: TRBD2; abundance: -; CDR3aa: CASSQYGTSGGTNTGELFF; CDR3nt: TGTGCCAGCAGCCAATACGGGACTAGCGGGGGGACGAACACCGGGGAGCTGTTTTTT
v_gene: TRBV10-3; j_gene: TRBJ1-2; d_gene: -; abundance: -; CDR3aa: CAISPGGGEGYGYTF; CDR3nt: TGTGCCATCAGCCCCGGGGGAGGGGAGGGCTATGGCTACACCTTC
v_gene: TRBV5-1; j_gene: TRBJ2-3; d_gene: -; abundance: -; CDR3aa: CASGDTTDTQYF; CDR3nt: TGCGCCTCCGGGGACACCACAGATACGCAGTATTTT
v_gene: TRBV9; j_gene: TRBJ2-7; d_gene: -; abundance: -; CDR3aa: CASSVAGSGYEQYF; CDR3nt: TGTGCCAGCAGCGTAGCGGGGAGCGGCTACGAGCAGTACTTC
v_gene: TRBV7-7; j_gene: TRBJ2-3; d_gene: -; abundance: once; CDR3aa: CASSFTMSPTDTQYF; CDR3nt: TGTGCTAGCAGCTTCACCATGAGTCCCACAGATACGCAGTATTTT
v_gene: TRBV11-1; j_gene: TRBJ1-1; d_gene: -; abundance: -; CDR3aa: CASSLRLAGTEAFF; CDR3nt: TGTGCCAGCAGCTTACGTTTAGCGGGGACTGAAGCTTTCTTT
v_gene: TRBV19; j_gene: TRBJ1-4; d_gene: -; abundance: -; CDR3aa: CASSIMGATNEKLFF; CDR3nt: TGTGCCAGTAGTATAATGGGTGCAACTAATGAAAAACTGTTTTTT
v_gene: TRBV2; j_gene: TRBJ2-7; d_gene: TRBD1; abundance: -; CDR3aa: CASSRDSDYEQYF; CDR3nt: TGTGCCAGCAGTCGGGACAGTGACTACGAGCAGTACTTC
v_gene: TRBV19; j_gene: TRBJ1-5; d_gene: -; abundance: -; CDR3aa: CASSIDWQGGNQPQHF; CDR3nt: TGTGCCAGTAGTATTGATTGGCAGGGCGGCAATCAGCCCCAGCATTTT
v_gene: TRBV5-1; j_gene: TRBJ2-1; d_gene: TRBD2; abundance: -; CDR3aa: CASSNPAGLDNEQFF; CDR3nt: TGCGCCAGCAGCAACCCAGCGGGACTCGACAATGAGCAGTTCTTC